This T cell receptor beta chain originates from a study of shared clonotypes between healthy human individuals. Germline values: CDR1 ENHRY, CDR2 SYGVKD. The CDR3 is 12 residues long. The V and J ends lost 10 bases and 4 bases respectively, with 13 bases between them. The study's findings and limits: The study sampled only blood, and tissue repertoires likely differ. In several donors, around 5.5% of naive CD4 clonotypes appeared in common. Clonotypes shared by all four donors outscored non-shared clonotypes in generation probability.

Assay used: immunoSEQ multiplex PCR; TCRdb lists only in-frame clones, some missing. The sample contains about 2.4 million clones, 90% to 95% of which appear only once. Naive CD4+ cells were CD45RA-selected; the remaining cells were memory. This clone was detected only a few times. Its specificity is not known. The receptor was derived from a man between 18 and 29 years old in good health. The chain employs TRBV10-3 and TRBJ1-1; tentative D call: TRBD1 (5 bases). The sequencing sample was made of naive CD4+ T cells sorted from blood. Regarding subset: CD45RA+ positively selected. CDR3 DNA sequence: TGTGCCACTGGGGGGACGGTCACTGAAGCTTTCTTT. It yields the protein CATGGTVTEAFF.